This T cell receptor (beta chain) was found in a study of CXCR3-negative and CXCR3-positive naive CD8 T cells. Study at large: Libraries each contributed about 1.5 +/- 0.3 million TRB reads, for about 135 million in total.

It was by 5' RACE with UMI labels that the TRB cDNA libraries were prepared. After re-calling the 5' RACE reads, TCRdb lists one entry per CDR3 protein, DNA absent. Listed are over 50,000 distinct CDR3 sequences; just over 0.7% falls within the top ten. A remark on this clonotype: The antigen remains unidentified.

The CDR3 is 15 amino acids. Study-wide points: Naive cells that were CXCR3-positive had more hydrophobic TRB CDR3s (compared with CXCR3-negative naive cells).

The TCR sequence derives from a human donor in good health. Some clones in this sample may be carry-over from other donors' samples. Sequencing was carried out using naive CXCR3+ CD8+ T cells from blood. The subset here: CD45RO-CCR7+CD27+CD95- naive CD8+ T cells expressing CXCR3 (TNR3+). The chain couples TRBV12-3 or TRBV12-4 to TRBJ1-5; TCRdb indicates TRBD1, and absent DNA this call remains unverified. CDR3 in amino acids: CASSSFGGGYQPQHF.